This T cell receptor (beta chain) is from a study of T-cell reconstitution after alpha-beta-depleted transplantation in children (TCRdb year 2016). For the wider study: T-cell immune reconstitution after TCRalphabeta/CD19-depleted allogeneic hematopoietic cell transplantation in children was quantitatively tracked in the study by means of TCR repertoire profiling.

To prepare the library, PCR was applied. Data came from an Illumina HiSeq 2500. Molecular barcoding was employed in the preparation of TCR libraries, with unique molecular identifiers being used to normalize TCRbeta repertoire quantification. TCRdb cleaned the public reads at Q25 with fastp, built clones with MiXCR and kept in-frame beta chains. Rows with one shared CDR3 protein collapse into an entry with the most common genes and DNA. This sample holds 600,000 to 700,000 distinct CDR3 sequences; 16% were observed only once. In total, the top ten clones hold about 1.1% of the sample. This clonotype was detected a few times. The target of this receptor is not known. No much larger clone is present one base from it, and per-base qualities are unavailable. Trimming takes 6 bases from V and 0 bases from J, and the germline ends sit 6 bases apart. The CDR3 covers 13 residues, taking in both the cysteine and the phenylalanine. Here the CDR3 DNA is all that survives: 39 bases in frame from base 1.

Sequenced material: PBMCs from the stem cell graft donor, taken from the stem cell graft. Recombination linked TRBV12-3 or TRBV12-4 to TRBJ1-5; the D gene is unclear. This clonotype was obtained from a human donor who donated a stem cell graft to a child with acute myeloid leukemia. CDR3 reads: CASRQNSNQPQHF. Read as DNA, the sequence is TGTGCCAGCAGGCAGAATAGCAATCAGCCCCAGCATTTT.